The table lists the clone carrying this TCR beta chain with many counts. The CDR3 sequence is 13 residues long. Per the germline V gene, CDR1 is SNHLY and CDR2 is FYNNEI. V lost 4 bases to trimming and J lost 4 bases, with 9 bases between them. CDR3-region Arm-PCR and iRepertoire HTBI primers produced the TCR beta libraries. TCRdb recomputed calls from the multiplex PCR reads with MiXCR, one row per CDR3 protein. Found here are under 300,000 distinct CDR3 sequences, approximately 18% of them singletons; the top ten hold approximately 15%. Noted time point: newly diagnosed GD, antithyroid drugs for less than 3 months. With RNA extracted from PBMCs as input, the TCR library was made. This sample stems from a study of regulatory T cells in long-lasting Graves disease. This same sample was also taken into another study, of T cells in Graves' hyperthyroidism and ophthalmopathy. That work adds: Investigators excluded patients with uncontrolled infection, other autoimmune disease, pregnancy or lactation.

The sample here was peripheral blood mononuclear cells (PBMCs), taken at new diagnosis, from a patient treated with antithyroid drugs. The TCR sequence derives from a woman in her twenties or thirties with Graves disease. V and J are TRBV2 and TRBJ2-3; D is undetermined. Here the CDR3 reads CASSAGLADTQYF. In DNA, the CDR3 is TGTGCCAGCAGTGCCGGGTTGGCAGATACGCAGTATTTT. Complete variable domain (other parts from reference TRBV2 and TRBJ2-3): EPEVTQTPSHQVTQMGQEVILRCVPISNHLYFYWYRQILGQKVEFLVSFYNNEISEKSEIFDDQFSVERPDGSNFTLKIRSTKLEDSAMYFCASSAGLADTQYFGPGTRLTVL.